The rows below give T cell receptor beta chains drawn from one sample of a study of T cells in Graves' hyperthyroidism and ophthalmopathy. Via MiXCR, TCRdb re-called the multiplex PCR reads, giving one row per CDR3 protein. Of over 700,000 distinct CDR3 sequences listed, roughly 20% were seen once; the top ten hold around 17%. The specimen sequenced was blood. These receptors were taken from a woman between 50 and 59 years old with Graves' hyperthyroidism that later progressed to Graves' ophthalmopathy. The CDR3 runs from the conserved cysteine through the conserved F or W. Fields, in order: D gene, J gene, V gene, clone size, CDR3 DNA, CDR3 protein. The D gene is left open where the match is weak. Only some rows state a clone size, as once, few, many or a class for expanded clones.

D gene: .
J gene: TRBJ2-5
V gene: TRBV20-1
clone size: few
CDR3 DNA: TGCAGTGCTAGACTCACAGTCCCAAGGGAGACCCAGTACTTC
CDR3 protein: CSARLTVPRETQYF

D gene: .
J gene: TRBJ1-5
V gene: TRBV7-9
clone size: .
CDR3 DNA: TGTGCCAGCACGCGGGGATTGGGCAATCAGCCCCAGCATTTT
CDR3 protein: CASTRGLGNQPQHF

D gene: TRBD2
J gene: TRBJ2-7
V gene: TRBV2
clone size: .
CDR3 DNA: TGTGCCAGCAGTGAACTAGCGGGGAACTACGAGCAGTACTTC
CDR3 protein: CASSELAGNYEQYF

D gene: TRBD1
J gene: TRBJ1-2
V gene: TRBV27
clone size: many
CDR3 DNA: TGTGCCAGCAGTTTACAGGGGGACTATGGCTACACCTTC
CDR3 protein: CASSLQGDYGYTF

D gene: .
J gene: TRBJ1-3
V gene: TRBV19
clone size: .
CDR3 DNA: TGTGCCAGTACCACGGGGGGGGGAGCTGGAAACACCATATATTTT
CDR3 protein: CASTTGGGAGNTIYF

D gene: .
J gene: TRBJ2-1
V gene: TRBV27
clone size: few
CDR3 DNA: TGTGCCAGCAGACGTGGAAACTCCTACAATGAGCAGTTCTTC
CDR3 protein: CASRRGNSYNEQFF

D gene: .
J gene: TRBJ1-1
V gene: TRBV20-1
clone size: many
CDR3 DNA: TGCAGTGCTTACAGGGAACGGACTGAAGCTTTCTTT
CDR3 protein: CSAYRERTEAFF

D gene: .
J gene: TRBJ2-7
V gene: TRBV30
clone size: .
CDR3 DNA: TGTGCCTGGAGTGACTCCCGGAGGGGCTACGAGCAGTACTTC
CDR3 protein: CAWSDSRRGYEQYF

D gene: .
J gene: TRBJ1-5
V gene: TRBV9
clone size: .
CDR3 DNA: TGTGCCAGCAGCGTAGGACAGGACTTTAGCAATCAGCCCCAGCATTTT
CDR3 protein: CASSVGQDFSNQPQHF

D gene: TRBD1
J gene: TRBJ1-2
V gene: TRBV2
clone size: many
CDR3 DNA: TGTGCCAGCAACCCGACAGGGTCCTATGGCTACACCTTC
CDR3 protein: CASNPTGSYGYTF

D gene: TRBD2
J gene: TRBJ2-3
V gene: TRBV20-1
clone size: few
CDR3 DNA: TGCAGGGGGACTAGCGGGGGGGGGAGAGATACGCAGTATTTT
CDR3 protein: CRGTSGGGRDTQYF

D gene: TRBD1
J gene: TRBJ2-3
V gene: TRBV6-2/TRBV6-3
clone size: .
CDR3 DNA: TGTGCCAGCAGTCCACGGGACAGAGGGTGGGGAGATACGCAGTATTTT
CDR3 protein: CASSPRDRGWGDTQYF

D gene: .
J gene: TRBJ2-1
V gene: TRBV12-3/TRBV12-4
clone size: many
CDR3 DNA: TGTGCCAGCAGTTTAGGCAGCACTGAGCAGTTCTTC
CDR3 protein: CASSLGSTEQFF

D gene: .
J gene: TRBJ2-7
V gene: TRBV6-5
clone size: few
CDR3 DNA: TGTGCCAGCAGTTACTCTCGGGGGCTCGGCGAGCAGTACTTC
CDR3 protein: CASSYSRGLGEQYF

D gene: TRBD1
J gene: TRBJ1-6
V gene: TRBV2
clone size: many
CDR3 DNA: TGTGCCAGCAGTGAAGCTAGACAGGGGGCATATAGGAGGTATAATTCACCCCTCCACTTT
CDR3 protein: CASSEARQGAYRRYNSPLHF

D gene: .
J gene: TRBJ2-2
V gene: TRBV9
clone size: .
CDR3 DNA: TGTGCCAGCAGCTCCCGCGTGGGGCGGGGGAACACCGGGGAGCTGTTTTTT
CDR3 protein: CASSSRVGRGNTGELFF

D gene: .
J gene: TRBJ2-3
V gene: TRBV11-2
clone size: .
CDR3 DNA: TGTGCCAGCAGCTTAAACACCCGCCGTGGGACAGATACGCAGTATTTT
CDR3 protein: CASSLNTRRGTDTQYF

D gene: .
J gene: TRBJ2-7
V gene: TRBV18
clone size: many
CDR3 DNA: TGTGCCAGCTCACCCCAAGACATGTACGAGCAGTACTTC
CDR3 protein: CASSPQDMYEQYF

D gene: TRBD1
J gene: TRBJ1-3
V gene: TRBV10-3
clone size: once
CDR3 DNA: TGTGCCATCATGGGACAGGGGAAGTGGAACACCATATATTTT
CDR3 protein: CAIMGQGKWNTIYF

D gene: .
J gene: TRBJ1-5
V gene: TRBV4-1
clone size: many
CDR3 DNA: TGCGCCAGCAGCCAAGGTTTTGAGGTGCAGCCCCAGCATTTT
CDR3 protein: CASSQGFEVQPQHF

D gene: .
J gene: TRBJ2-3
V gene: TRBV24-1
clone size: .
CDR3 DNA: TGTGCCACCAGTGATCGAACAGATACGCAGTATTTT
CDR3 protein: CATSDRTDTQYF

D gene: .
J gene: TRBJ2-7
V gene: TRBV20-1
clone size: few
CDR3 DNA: TGCAGTGCTAGATTGGCGGTAGCCTACGAGCAGTACTTC
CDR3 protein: CSARLAVAYEQYF

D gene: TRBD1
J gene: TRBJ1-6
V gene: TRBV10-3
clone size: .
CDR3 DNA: TGTGCCATCAGGAGGACAGGCGCTAATTCACCCCTCCACTTT
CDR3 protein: CAIRRTGANSPLHF

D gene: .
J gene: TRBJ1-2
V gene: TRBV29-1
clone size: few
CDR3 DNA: TGCAGCGTTGGGGCACCCACTAACTATGGCTACACCTTC
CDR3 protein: CSVGAPTNYGYTF

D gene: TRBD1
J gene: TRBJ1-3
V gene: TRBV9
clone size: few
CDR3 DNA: TGTGCCAGCAGCGTAAGGGACAGGGCGGACACCATATATTTT
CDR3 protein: CASSVRDRADTIYF

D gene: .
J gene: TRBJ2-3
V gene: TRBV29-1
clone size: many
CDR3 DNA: TGCAGCGTTGAACAGGGCACAGATACGCAGTATTTT
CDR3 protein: CSVEQGTDTQYF

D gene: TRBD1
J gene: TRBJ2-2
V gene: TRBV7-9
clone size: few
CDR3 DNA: TGTGCCAGCAGCGCGACAGGGATTGGGCTGTTTTTT
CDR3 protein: CASSATGIGLFF

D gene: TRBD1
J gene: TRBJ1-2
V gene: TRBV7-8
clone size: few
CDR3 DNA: TGTGCCAGCAGCTCCAACAGGGGGACTAACTATGGCTACACCTTC
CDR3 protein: CASSSNRGTNYGYTF

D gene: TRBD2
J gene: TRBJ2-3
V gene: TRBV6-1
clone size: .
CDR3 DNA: TGTGCCAGCAGTTTAAAGCGGGGGAAGTGGTATTTT
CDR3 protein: CASSLKRGKWYF

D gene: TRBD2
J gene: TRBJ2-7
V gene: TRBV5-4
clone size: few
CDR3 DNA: TGTGCCAGCAGCTTTCCTGGACTAGCGGTCTACGAGCAGTACTTC
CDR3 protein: CASSFPGLAVYEQYF

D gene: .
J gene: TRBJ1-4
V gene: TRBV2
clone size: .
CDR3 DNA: TGTGCCAGCACCCTCCTGGGGAGGGTAGGGAAAGAAACTAATGAAAAACTGTTTTTT
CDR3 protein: CASTLLGRVGKETNEKLFF

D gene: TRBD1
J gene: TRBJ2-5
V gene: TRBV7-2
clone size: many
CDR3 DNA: TGTGCCAGCAGCTTAGGGGGACAGTGGCAAGAGACCCAGTACTTC
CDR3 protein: CASSLGGQWQETQYF

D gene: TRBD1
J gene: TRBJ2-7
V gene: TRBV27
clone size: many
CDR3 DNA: TGTGCCAGCAGTTTACCGGACAGGTCCGAGCAGTACTTC
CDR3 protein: CASSLPDRSEQYF

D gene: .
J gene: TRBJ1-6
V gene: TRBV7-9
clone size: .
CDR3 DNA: TGTGCCAGCAGCTTAGGGCAGGGTGGGGAATCACCCCTCCACTTT
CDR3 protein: CASSLGQGGESPLHF

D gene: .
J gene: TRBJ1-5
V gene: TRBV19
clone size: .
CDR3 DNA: TGTGCCAGTAGTAAACAGGAGAGCAATCAGCCCCAGCATTTT
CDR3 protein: CASSKQESNQPQHF

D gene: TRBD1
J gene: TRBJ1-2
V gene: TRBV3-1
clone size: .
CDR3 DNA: TGTGCCAGCAGCCGGGGGGACAGGGCGGACTATGGCTACACCTTC
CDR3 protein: CASSRGDRADYGYTF

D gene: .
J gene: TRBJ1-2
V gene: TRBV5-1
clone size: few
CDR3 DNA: TGCGCCAGCAGCTTGGACGGGGACCCTCCGGGCTACACCTTC
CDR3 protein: CASSLDGDPPGYTF

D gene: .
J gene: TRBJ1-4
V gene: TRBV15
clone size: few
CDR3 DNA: TGTGCCACCAGGTGGGACCACGGAAAACTGTTTTTT
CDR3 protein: CATRWDHGKLFF

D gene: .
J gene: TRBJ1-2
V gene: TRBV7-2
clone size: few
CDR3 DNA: TGTGCCAGCAGCCAAGGGGATATGGGCTACACCTTC
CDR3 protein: CASSQGDMGYTF

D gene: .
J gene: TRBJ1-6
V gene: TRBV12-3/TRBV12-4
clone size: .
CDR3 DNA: TGTGCCAGCAGCAAAGGGCCCGTGGGTTCACCCCTCCACTTT
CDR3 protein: CASSKGPVGSPLHF

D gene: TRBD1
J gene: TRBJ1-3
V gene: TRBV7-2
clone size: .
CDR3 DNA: TGTGCCAGCAGCTTAGCTCTGACAGGGGCTGGAAACACCATATATTTT
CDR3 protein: CASSLALTGAGNTIYF

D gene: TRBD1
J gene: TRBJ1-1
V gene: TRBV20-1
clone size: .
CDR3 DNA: TGCAGTGCTAGAGGGGACAGGGGTTCATACACTGAAGCTTTCTTT
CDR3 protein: CSARGDRGSYTEAFF

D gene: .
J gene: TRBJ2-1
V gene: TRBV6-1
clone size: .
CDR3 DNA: TGTGCCAGCAGTGAACCTACCGGGGGAATTTACTCCTACAATGAGCAGTTCTTC
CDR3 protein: CASSEPTGGIYSYNEQFF

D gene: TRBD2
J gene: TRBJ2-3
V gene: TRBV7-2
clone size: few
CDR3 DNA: TGTGCCAGCAGCTTAGGGGGACTAGCGGGGGGCCAGAATACGCAGTATTTT
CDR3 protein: CASSLGGLAGGQNTQYF

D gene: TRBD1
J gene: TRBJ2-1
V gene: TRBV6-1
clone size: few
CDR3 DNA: TGTGCCAGCAACCCGGGACAGGGCCGCAATGAGCAGTTCTTC
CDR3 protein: CASNPGQGRNEQFF

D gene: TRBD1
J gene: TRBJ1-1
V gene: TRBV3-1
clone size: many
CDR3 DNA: TGTGCCAGCAGCCCCGCAGCAGGGGGCACTGAAGCTTTCTTT
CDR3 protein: CASSPAAGGTEAFF

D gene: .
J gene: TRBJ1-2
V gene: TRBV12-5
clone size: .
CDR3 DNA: TGTGCTAGTGGTTATCAACGACCTAACTATGGCTACACCTTC
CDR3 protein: CASGYQRPNYGYTF

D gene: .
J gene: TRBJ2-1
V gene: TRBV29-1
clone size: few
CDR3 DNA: TGCAGCGGAATTCCAGGGGGGGGTGGGAATGAGCAGTTCTTC
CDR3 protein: CSGIPGGGGNEQFF

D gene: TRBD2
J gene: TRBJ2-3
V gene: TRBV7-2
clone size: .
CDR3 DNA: TGTGCCAGCAGCTTTCTAGCGGCCTCTAGCACAGATACGCAGTATTTT
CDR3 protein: CASSFLAASSTDTQYF

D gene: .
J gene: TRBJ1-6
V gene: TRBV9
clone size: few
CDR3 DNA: TGTGCCAGCAGCCGGGGGGACTACTATAATTCACCCCTCCACTTT
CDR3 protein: CASSRGDYYNSPLHF

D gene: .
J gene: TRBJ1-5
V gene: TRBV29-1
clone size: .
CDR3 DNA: TGCAGCGTTGTTGATGGGGGCAATCAGCCCCAGCATTTT
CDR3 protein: CSVVDGGNQPQHF

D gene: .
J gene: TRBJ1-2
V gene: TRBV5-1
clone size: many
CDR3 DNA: TGCGCCAGCAGGGAGGGAGCTAACTATGGCTACACCTTC
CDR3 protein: CASREGANYGYTF

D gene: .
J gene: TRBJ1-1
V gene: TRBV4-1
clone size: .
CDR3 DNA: TGCGCCAGCAGCCAAGTACCTCTGAACACTGAAGCTTTCTTT
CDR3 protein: CASSQVPLNTEAFF